This T cell receptor beta chain was identified during a study of T-cell memory formation after mild COVID-19. Study context: In these data, TCR clusters were largely donor specific.

TCRdb reprocessed the 5' RACE reads with MiXCR, giving one entry per CDR3 protein. The sample carries fewer than 700,000 distinct CDR3 sequences, about 22% recorded once. There are many counts of this clonotype. Antigen specificity is unknown. Overall study results and limits: A subset of responding clones appeared in pre-infection memory, suggesting cross-reactive memory joined. Later expanders leaned CD4+, whereas clones that contracted between day 15 and 85 were balanced CD4/CD8.

CDR3 length: 12 residues. CDR1 and CDR2 (germline): KGHSH, LQKENI. Trimming pared 8 bases from V and 5 bases from J, leaving 12 bases between. The sample taken for sequencing was PBMCs or a T cell subset sorted from them (not recorded which). The V call is TRBV18, the J call TRBJ2-5; D gene ambiguous. The source of this sequence is an adult woman who had mild COVID-19 (a few samples of this study predate the infection). Cell type and time point are not known. CDR3 nucleotides: TGTGCCAGCAGTCCACAACGGGAGACCCAGTACTTC. Residues: CASSPQRETQYF.